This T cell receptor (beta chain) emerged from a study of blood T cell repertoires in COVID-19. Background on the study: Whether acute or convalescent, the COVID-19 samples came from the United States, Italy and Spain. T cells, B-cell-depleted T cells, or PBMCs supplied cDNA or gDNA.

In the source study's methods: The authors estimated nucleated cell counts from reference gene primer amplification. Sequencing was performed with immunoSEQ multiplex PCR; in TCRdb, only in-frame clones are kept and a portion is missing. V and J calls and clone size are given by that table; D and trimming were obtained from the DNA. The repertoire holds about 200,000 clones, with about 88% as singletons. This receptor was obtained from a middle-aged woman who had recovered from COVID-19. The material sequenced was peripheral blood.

The CDR3 here is CASRRTDSNQPQHF. CDR3 DNA sequence: TGTGCCAGCAGAAGGACAGATAGCAATCAGCCCCAGCATTTT. This chain uses TRBV2 with TRBJ1-5; a possible D gene is TRBD1 (6 bases). The CDR3 contains 14 residues. Trimming shortened V by 6 bases and J by 0 bases, and 9 bases separated the two germline ends. Per germline, CDR1 SNHLY and CDR2 FYNNEI.